This T cell receptor (beta chain) originates from a study of T cell responses to AZD1222 COVID-19 vaccine. Study outcomes and limitations: Only six people who got AZD1222 tested seropositive at baseline. Mapped onto spike, vaccine-associated CD4 TCRs spanned it and were dominant at 160-218 and 743-854. Among the donors, most were white British and more were female, and clonal diversity was possibly underestimated.

CDR3 length equals 16 residues. The ends were cut back, 6 bases at V and 5 bases at J, with 17 bases in the middle. Germline loops: CDR1 MNHNY, CDR2 SVGAGI (reference sequence). Sequenced by immunoSEQ multiplex PCR; TCRdb stores in-frame clones only, minus some. Of around 130,000 clones in the sample, around 94% were seen once. As to this clone: What it binds is not known.

This receptor was identified in an adult in good health. The V call is TRBV6-6, the J call TRBJ1-6; D gene uncertain. The material sequenced was peripheral blood, taken on day 0 of AZD1222 vaccination. CDR3 sequence (DNA): TGTGCCAGCAGGCTAAGTACCTACAGAGATAATTCACCCCTCCACTTT. This sequence encodes CASRLSTYRDNSPLHF.